These 25 T cell receptor beta chains originate from one sample sequenced in a study of tissue T cells after allogeneic stem cell transplantation. TCRdb keeps only in-frame clones here, not all; method: immunoSEQ multiplex PCR. The table records 20,000 to 30,000 clones, less than 75% of them present only once. The sequences come from tissue from the ileum, collected at autopsy. Receptors originate from a female donor of 60 years or more with lung cancer.

This chain connects TRBV5-1 to TRBJ2-7, with 11 bases fitting TRBD2. This CDR3 comprises 17 residues. V gave up 0 bases and J gave up 7 bases; unmatched junction bases: 12. The germline V gene has CDR1 SGHRS and CDR2 YFSETQ. CDR3: CASSLGSSGGYPEEQYF. CDR3 nucleotides: TGCGCCAGCAGCTTGGGGTCTAGCGGGGGGTACCCCGAAGAGCAGTACTTC.

This clone occurred once. The chain combines TRBV30 with TRBJ2-5; D remains ambiguous. With 4 bases removed from V and 3 bases from J, the gap between germline ends came to 15 bases. The CDR3 runs to 14 residues. Germline values: CDR1 GTSNPN, CDR2 SVGIG (reference sequence). The CDR3 region has the DNA TGTGCCTGGATGGAGCAAGGGTTAGAAGAGACCCAGTACTTC. This sequence encodes CAWMEQGLEETQYF.

This chain uses TRBV18 with TRBJ2-1; 11 nucleotides align to TRBD1. The CDR3 contains 16 residues. With V trimmed by 6 bases and J by 2 bases, 6 bases remained unmatched. CDR1 KGHSH and CDR2 LQKENI come from the germline V gene. CDR3 in DNA: TGTGCCAGCTCGCAGGACAGGGGGCGAGCCTACAATGAGCAGTTCTTC. It translates to CASSQDRGRAYNEQFF.

Judged by abundance, this clone is medium-sized. The CDR3 loop is CASSPPPIGRTEAFF. The CDR3, as DNA: TGTGCCAGCAGCCCCCCTCCGATAGGGAGAACTGAAGCTTTCTTT. This rearrangement joins TRBV11-2 to TRBJ1-1; unclear D gene. The ends were cut back, 5 bases at V and 5 bases at J, with 18 bases in the middle. Germline loops: CDR1 SGHAT, CDR2 FQNNGV. The CDR3 contains 15 residues.

The J gene is TRBJ2-3, the V gene TRBV7-2, with 10 bases matching TRBD2. Germline V gene data show CDR1 as SGHTA and CDR2 as FQGNSA. The V segment lost 1 base and the J segment 2 bases; nucleotides outside the gene matches: 3. The length of the CDR3 is 16 residues. The DNA for the CDR3 is TGTGCCAGCAGCTTAGTCCTAGCGGGGGCCACAGATACGCAGTATTTT. The encoded protein is CASSLVLAGATDTQYF.

V usage is TRBV7-6 and J usage is TRBJ2-3, with 7 bases identical to TRBD1. Germline V CDR1 and CDR2: SGHVS, FNYEAQ. This CDR3 has 16 amino acids. V lost 5 bases, J lost 1 base, and 9 bases stayed unmatched. CDR3 sequence reads: CASSILPGTGTDTQYF. The CDR3, as DNA: TGTGCCAGCAGCATCTTACCCGGGACAGGCACAGATACGCAGTATTTT.

Only one count was recorded for this clone. The chain joins TRBV11-3 to TRBJ2-1; 9 nucleotides match TRBD2. Germline trimming cut 3 bases from V and 7 bases from J; bases unmatched to any gene: 7. CDR1 SGHNT and CDR2 YENEEA come from the germline V gene. This CDR3 has 15 amino acids. The CDR3 DNA is TGTGCCAGCAGCTTGAGGGCGGGAGGGCTTAATGAGCAGTTCTTC. Its translation is CASSLRAGGLNEQFF.

The chain employs TRBV11-3 and TRBJ2-5; possibly TRBD1 for D (6 bases). The CDR3 runs 14 residues. CDR1 is SGHNT and CDR2 is YENEEA in the germline V gene. Between the trimmed V and J ends, which lost 5 bases and 2 bases, there was a span of 12 bases. The CDR3 DNA is TGTGCCAGCAGCGATTACGACAGGCAAGAGACCCAGTACTTC. This gives the protein CASSDYDRQETQYF.

The chain combines TRBV10-1 with TRBJ1-1; TRBD1 agrees at 7 bases. Losses at the gene ends were 4 bases for V and 1 base for J; bases not matched to a gene: 6. The CDR3 is made up of 15 amino acids. Germline values: CDR1 WNHNN, CDR2 SYGVQD (reference sequence). The CDR3 is CASSARTGSNTEAFF. Here the CDR3 DNA reads TGCGCCAGCAGTGCGCGGACAGGATCGAACACTGAAGCTTTCTTT.

The chain carries TRBV5-1 and TRBJ2-3; weak D call: TRBD2 (5 bases). V lost 0 bases and J 7 bases, leaving 18 bases between the germline ends. Germline V gives CDR1 SGHRS, CDR2 YFSETQ. The CDR3 consists of 16 residues. The CDR3 DNA sequence: TGCGCCAGCAGCTTGGCCGAGGACCGGGGAAGAAATACGCAGTATTTT. It encodes CASSLAEDRGRNTQYF. Full variable domain (rest looked up from reference TRBV5-1 and TRBJ2-3): KAGVTQTPRYLIKTRGQQVTLSCSPISGHRSVSWYQQTPGQGLQFLFEYFSETQRNKGNFPGRFSGRQFSNSRSEMNVSTLELGDSALYLCASSLAEDRGRNTQYFGPGTRLTVL.

J is TRBJ2-1 and V is TRBV3-1 (or the pseudogene TRBV3-2); D unclear. The germline gives CDR1 LGHDT, CDR2 YNNKEL (reference sequence). The V and J ends lost 3 bases and 4 bases respectively, with 13 bases between them. The CDR3 runs to 15 residues. For the CDR3, the DNA is TGTGCCAGCAGCCAGCGGAGTGGAGTTTACAATGAGCAGTTCTTC. It encodes CASSQRSGVYNEQFF.

CDR3 nucleotides: TGCGCCAGCAGCCAAGAATTCGGGACACTCTATGGCTACACCTTC. Translation gives CASSQEFGTLYGYTF. The chain has TRBV4-3 and TRBJ1-2; possible D gene TRBD1, 6 bases. This CDR3 is built from 15 residues. Germline CDR1 is LGHNA and CDR2 is YSLEER. With 0 bases removed from V and 4 bases from J, the gap between germline ends came to 12 bases.

The V call is TRBV3-1 (or the pseudogene TRBV3-2), the J call TRBJ2-1, with D possibly being TRBD2 (6 bases). The germline V and J ends were trimmed by 6 bases and 1 base, with 13 bases remaining between them. This CDR3 contains 15 residues. From germline, CDR1 is LGHDT and CDR2 YNNKEL (reference sequence). Here the CDR3 DNA reads TGTGCCAGCAGGTACGGGGGTGGATCCTACAATGAGCAGTTCTTC. Translating gives CASRYGGGSYNEQFF.

Here the CDR3 reads CASSLDSSSPLHF. The CDR3 nucleotides read TGTGCCAGCAGCTTGGACAGTTCTTCACCCCTCCACTTT. The chain couples TRBV7-2 to TRBJ1-6; perhaps TRBD1 as D (6 bases). The V end was cut by 3 bases, the J end by 9 bases, with 9 bases between. Germline assignment: CDR1 SGHTA and CDR2 FQGNSA. The CDR3 extends over 13 amino acids. The entire variable domain, with the rest obtained from reference TRBV7-2 and TRBJ1-6, is as follows: GAGVSQSPSNKVTEKGKDVELRCDPISGHTALYWYRQSLGQGLEFLIYFQGNSAPDKSGLPSDRFSAERTGGSVSTLTIQRTQQEDSAVYLCASSLDSSSPLHFGNGTRLTVT.

In this sample, this clone turned up once. The chain combines TRBV12-3 or TRBV12-4 with TRBJ1-5; D gene ambiguous. The ends were cut back, 3 bases at V and 6 bases at J, with 6 bases in the middle. The CDR3 sequence is 12 residues long. CDR3: CASSLYGQPQHF. In DNA, the CDR3 is TGTGCCAGCAGTTTGTATGGTCAGCCCCAGCATTTT.

V usage is TRBV2 and J usage is TRBJ1-6, with 8 bases lining up with TRBD1. The germline CDR1 and CDR2 sequences are SNHLY and FYNNEI. With 6 bases clipped from V and 2 bases from J, the junction kept 6 bases outside the gene matches. CDR3 length: 16 amino acids. CDR3 in amino acids: CASRSDRGPYNSPLHF. CDR3 DNA sequence: TGTGCCAGCAGAAGTGACAGGGGACCCTATAATTCACCCCTCCACTTT.

The chain links TRBV30 to TRBJ2-1, with 8 bases fitting TRBD2. The CDR3 spans 16 residues. The germline V gene has CDR1 GTSNPN and CDR2 SVGIG (reference sequence). The trim removed 0 bases at V and 4 bases at J, leaving 8 bases unmatched. The CDR3 sequence: CAWSVLETSGYNEQFF. In DNA, the CDR3 is TGTGCCTGGAGTGTACTCGAAACTAGCGGATACAATGAGCAGTTCTTC.

This clone was seen a few times. The chain links TRBV2 to TRBJ1-4; the match to TRBD1 covers 9 bases. CDR3 length: 13 residues. Germline V gene lookup returns CDR1 SNHLY and CDR2 FYNNEI. V shed 6 bases and J 10 bases; nucleotides not matched to a gene: 6. The CDR3 bases are TGTGCCAGCAGGGGACAGGGTTCAGGAAAACTGTTTTTT. Protein product: CASRGQGSGKLFF.

This clone occurred a few times. This chain links TRBV5-1 with TRBJ2-1; D perhaps matches TRBD2 (6 bases). The ends were cut back, 4 bases at V and 7 bases at J, with 12 bases in the middle. This CDR3 contains 13 residues. Looked up from germline, CDR1 is SGHRS and CDR2 is YFSETQ. CDR3 in DNA: TGCGCCAGCAGCCGTTGGGGGGAGAATGAGCAGTTCTTC. Translated, it gives CASSRWGENEQFF.

In this sample, this clone turned up once. This chain's CDR3 is CASSLETGGWTGYYGYTF. The CDR3, as DNA: TGTGCCAGCAGCTTAGAAACGGGAGGCTGGACAGGGTACTATGGCTACACCTTC. The V gene is TRBV7-2, the J gene TRBJ1-2, with 8 bases that match TRBD1. The CDR3 totals 18 residues. Germline assignment: CDR1 SGHTA and CDR2 FQGNSA. The ends lost 1 base at V and 3 bases at J; junction bases unmatched: 13.

V is TRBV4-3 and J is TRBJ1-4; tentative D call: TRBD1 (5 bases). The germline V gene has CDR1 LGHNA and CDR2 YSLEER. V was clipped by 2 bases and J by 12 bases, with 22 bases between them. This CDR3 is 16 amino acids long. CDR3 region: CASSQFFGRTRDELFF. DNA of the CDR3: TGCGCCAGCAGCCAATTTTTTGGTCGCACTCGGGACGAACTGTTTTTT.

The J gene is TRBJ1-1, the V gene TRBV7-3; 8 nucleotides line up with TRBD1. V lost 6 bases to trimming and J lost 9 bases; unmatched junction nucleotides: 12. The length of the CDR3 is 14 residues. Germline CDR1 reads SGHTA; CDR2 reads FQGTGA. The CDR3 DNA follows: TGTGCCAGCAGTGGGGGACAGGCCCATACAAAAGCTTTCTTT. As protein: CASSGGQAHTKAFF.

V and J are TRBV14 and TRBJ2-5; 7 bases are shared with TRBD1. The CDR3 covers 16 residues. With 0 bases clipped from V and 2 bases from J, the junction kept 6 bases outside the gene matches. From germline, CDR1 is SGHDN and CDR2 FVKESK. CDR3 sequence (DNA): TGTGCCAGCAGCCAAGATCTGACAGGGAAACAAGAGACCCAGTACTTC. Residues: CASSQDLTGKQETQYF.

This chain connects TRBV19 to TRBJ1-4; TRBD1 matches at 8 bases. The junction had 8 bases not matched to a gene; V was cut back by 6 bases and J by 8 bases. CDR3 size: 14 residues. The germline V gene has CDR1 LNHDA and CDR2 SQIVND (reference sequence). The DNA for the CDR3 is TGTGCCAGTAGACACAGGGGGTCGGGAGAAAAACTGTTTTTT. Residues: CASRHRGSGEKLFF.

The chain recombines TRBV28 with TRBJ1-1; no firm D call. The CDR3 consists of 13 residues. The V gene lost 6 bases and the J gene lost 4 bases, with 12 bases spanning the gap. Germline assignment: CDR1 MDHEN and CDR2 SYDVKM. DNA of the CDR3: TGTGCCAGCAGCCCGATCACTTTCACTGAAGCTTTCTTT. Translated: CASSPITFTEAFF.